This T cell receptor beta chain derives from a study of blood T cell repertoires in COVID-19. Study at large: Nucleic acid was either cDNA or gDNA, and it came from T cells, B-cell-depleted T cells, or PBMCs.

In the study's own analysis: From reference gene primer amplification, estimates of nucleated cell counts were derived. Method: immunoSEQ multiplex PCR; TCRdb's copy keeps in-frame clones and lacks some. For V, J and clone size, that table is used; D and trimming come from the DNA. The sample lists 73,000 or so clones; 65% to 90% were seen once. CDR1 is SGHVS, CDR2 FNYEAQ, per germline. The V gene end was trimmed by 1 base and the J gene end by 4 bases; junction bases not matched to a gene: 5. The CDR3 sequence is 16 residues long. The origin of this receptor is a woman between 55 and 75 years old with acute or convalescent COVID-19. Sequenced sample: peripheral blood. The chain joins TRBV7-6 to TRBJ2-2, with 8 bases lining up with TRBD2. The CDR3 region is CASSLGGGPGTGELFF. CDR3 DNA sequence: TGTGCCAGCAGCTTAGGCGGGGGGCCGGGCACCGGGGAGCTGTTTTTT.